Sequencing of this T cell receptor (beta chain) was carried out in a study of T-cell memory formation after mild COVID-19. In the study overall: Across donors, TCR clusters were largely donor specific.

TCR alpha and TCR beta cDNA libraries carrying sample barcodes and UMIs came from 5'RACE with constant-segment primers. TCRdb re-called the 5' RACE reads through MiXCR, storing one row per CDR3 protein. This sample has roughly 150,000 distinct CDR3 sequences, with 10% to 15% found just once. Trimming took off 2 bases at V and 2 bases at J, with 12 bases between the two ends. The CDR3 is 15 residues long. From germline, CDR1 is MGHRA and CDR2 YSYEKL. This sequence originates from a man aged 18 to 29 who had mild COVID-19 (a few samples of this study predate the infection). Cell type and time point are not known. The sample comprised PBMCs or a T cell subset sorted from them (not recorded which). This chain uses TRBV4-1 with TRBJ2-5; D is possibly TRBD1 or TRBD2 (6 bases each). The CDR3 reads CASSQTGGWQETQYF. The CDR3 DNA sequence: TGCGCCAGCAGCCAAACCGGGGGCTGGCAAGAGACCCAGTACTTC.